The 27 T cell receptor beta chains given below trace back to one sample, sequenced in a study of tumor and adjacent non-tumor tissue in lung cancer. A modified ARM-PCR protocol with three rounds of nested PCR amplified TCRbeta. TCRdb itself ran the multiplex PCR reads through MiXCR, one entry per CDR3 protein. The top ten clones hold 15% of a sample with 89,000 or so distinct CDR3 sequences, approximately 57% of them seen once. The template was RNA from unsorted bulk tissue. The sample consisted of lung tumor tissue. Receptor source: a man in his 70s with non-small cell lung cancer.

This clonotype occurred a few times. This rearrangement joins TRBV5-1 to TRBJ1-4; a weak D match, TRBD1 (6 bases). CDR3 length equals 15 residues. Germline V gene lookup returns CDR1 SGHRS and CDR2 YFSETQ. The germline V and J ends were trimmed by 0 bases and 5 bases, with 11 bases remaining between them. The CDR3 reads CASSLAGVANEKLFF. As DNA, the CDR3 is TGCGCCAGCAGCTTGGCAGGGGTCGCGAATGAAAAACTGTTTTTT. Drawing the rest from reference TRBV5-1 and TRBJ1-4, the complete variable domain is KAGVTQTPRYLIKTRGQQVTLSCSPISGHRSVSWYQQTPGQGLQFLFEYFSETQRNKGNFPGRFSGRQFSNSRSEMNVSTLELGDSALYLCASSLAGVANEKLFFGSGTQLSVL.

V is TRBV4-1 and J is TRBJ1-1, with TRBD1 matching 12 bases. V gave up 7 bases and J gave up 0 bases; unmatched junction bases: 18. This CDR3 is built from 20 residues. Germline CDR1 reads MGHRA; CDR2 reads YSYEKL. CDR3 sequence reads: CASTPTGSGTGGGMNTEAFF. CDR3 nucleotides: TGCGCCAGCACCCCTACAGGTTCCGGGACAGGGGGCGGAATGAACACTGAAGCTTTCTTT.

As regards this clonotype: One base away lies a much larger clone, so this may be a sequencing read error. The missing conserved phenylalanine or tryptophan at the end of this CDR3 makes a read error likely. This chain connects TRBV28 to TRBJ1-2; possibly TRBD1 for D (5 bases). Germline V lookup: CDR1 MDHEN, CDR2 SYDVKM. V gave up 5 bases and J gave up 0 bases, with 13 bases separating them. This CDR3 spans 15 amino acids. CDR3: CASSAPGAANYGYTI. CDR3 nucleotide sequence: TGTGCCAGCAGTGCGCCCGGGGCTGCTAACTATGGCTACACCATC.

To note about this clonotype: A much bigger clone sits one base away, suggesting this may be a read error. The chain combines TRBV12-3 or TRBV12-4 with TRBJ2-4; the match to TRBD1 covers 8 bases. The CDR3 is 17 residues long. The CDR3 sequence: CASSAIQGAIAKSIQYF. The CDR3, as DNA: TGTGCCAGCAGTGCCATCCAGGGGGCGATCGCCAAAAGCATTCAGTACTTC.

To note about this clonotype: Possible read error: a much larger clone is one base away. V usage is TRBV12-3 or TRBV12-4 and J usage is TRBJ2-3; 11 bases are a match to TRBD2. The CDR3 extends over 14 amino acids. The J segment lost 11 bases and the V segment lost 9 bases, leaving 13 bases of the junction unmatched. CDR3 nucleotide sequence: TGTGCCAGAAGCCAGACTAGCGGGGTCCTAAGGCAGTATTTT. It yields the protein CARSQTSGVLRQYF.

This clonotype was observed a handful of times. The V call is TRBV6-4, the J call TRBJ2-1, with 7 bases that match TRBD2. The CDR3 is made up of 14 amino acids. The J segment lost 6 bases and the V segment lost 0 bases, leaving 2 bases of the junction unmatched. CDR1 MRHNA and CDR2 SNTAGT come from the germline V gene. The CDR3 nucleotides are TGTGCCAGCAGTGACTCAACGGGGGGCAATGAGCAGTTCTTC. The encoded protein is CASSDSTGGNEQFF.

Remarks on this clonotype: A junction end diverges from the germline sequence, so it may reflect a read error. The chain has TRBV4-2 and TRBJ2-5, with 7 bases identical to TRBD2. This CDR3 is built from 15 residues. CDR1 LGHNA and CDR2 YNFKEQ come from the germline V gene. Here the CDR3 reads CASGQGSREGETQYF. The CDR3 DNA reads TGTGCCAGCGGCCAAGGTAGCAGGGAGGGGGAGACCCAGTACTTC.

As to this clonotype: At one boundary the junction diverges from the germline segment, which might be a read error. DNA for the CDR3: TGTGCCGGCAGCATAGGGGTAGGAGGGCCGAAAACCGGGGAGCTGTTTTTT. This encodes CAGSIGVGGPKTGELFF. The chain couples TRBV11-3 to TRBJ2-2; D might be TRBD2 (6 bases). Germline V lookup: CDR1 SGHNT, CDR2 YENEEA. CDR3 length equals 17 residues.

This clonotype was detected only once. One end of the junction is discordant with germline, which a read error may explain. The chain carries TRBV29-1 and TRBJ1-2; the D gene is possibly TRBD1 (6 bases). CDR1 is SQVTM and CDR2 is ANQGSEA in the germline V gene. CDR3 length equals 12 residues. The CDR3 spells CSVETGIGGYIF. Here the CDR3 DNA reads TGCAGCGTCGAAACAGGGATAGGTGGCTACATCTTC.

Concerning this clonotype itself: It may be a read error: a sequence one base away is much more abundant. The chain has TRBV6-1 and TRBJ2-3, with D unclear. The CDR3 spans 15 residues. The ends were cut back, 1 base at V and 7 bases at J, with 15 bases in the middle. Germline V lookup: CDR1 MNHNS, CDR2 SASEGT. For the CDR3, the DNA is TGTGCCAGCAGTGAAGACTCCCTGGGGTACAATACGCAGTATTTT. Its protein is CASSEDSLGYNTQYF.

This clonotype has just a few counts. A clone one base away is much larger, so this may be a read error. In DNA form, the CDR3 reads TGCACCAGCAGCCAAGGGGTACAGGGGGATGGGACCGGGGAGCTGTTTTTT. It encodes CTSSQGVQGDGTGELFF. This chain connects TRBV4-1 to TRBJ2-2; the match to TRBD1 covers 8 bases. The length of the CDR3 is 17 residues. The germline CDR1 and CDR2 sequences are MGHRA and YSYEKL.

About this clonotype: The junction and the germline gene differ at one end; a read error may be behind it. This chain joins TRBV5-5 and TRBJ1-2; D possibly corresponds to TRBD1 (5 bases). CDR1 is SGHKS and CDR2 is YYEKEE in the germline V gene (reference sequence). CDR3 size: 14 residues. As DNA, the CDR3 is TGTGCCAGCGCCACAGTGGGACCTAACTACGGCTACACCTTC. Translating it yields CASATVGPNYGYTF.

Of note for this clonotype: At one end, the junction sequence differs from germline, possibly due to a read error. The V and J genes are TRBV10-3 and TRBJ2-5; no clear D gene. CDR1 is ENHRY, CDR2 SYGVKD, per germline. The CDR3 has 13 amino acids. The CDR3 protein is CVISSGPEETQYF. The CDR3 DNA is TGTGTCATCAGTTCTGGACCAGAGGAGACCCAATACTTC.

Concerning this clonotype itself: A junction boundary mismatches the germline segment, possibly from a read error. The CDR3 coding sequence is TGTGCCAGCAGACCCATCAGACAGGGGCCCCATTACGATCAGTACTTC. Its translation is CASRPIRQGPHYDQYF. This sequence joins TRBV12-3 or TRBV12-4 and TRBJ2-7; 8 bases align to TRBD1. The CDR3 sequence is 16 residues long.

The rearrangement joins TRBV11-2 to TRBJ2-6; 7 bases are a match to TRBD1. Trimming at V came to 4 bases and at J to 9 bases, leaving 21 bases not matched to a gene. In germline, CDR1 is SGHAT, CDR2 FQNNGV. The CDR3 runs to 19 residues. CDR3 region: CASSSPRGRGGYGVNVLTF. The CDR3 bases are TGTGCCAGCAGCTCCCCGAGGGGAAGAGGGGGCTATGGAGTCAACGTCCTGACTTTC.

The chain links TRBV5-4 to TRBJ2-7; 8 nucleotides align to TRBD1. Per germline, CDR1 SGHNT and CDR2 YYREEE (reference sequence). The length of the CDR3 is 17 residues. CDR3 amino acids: CVNSPILGQGRIYEQYF. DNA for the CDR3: TGTGTCAACAGCCCGATTCTCGGACAGGGAAGAATCTACGAGCAGTACTTC.

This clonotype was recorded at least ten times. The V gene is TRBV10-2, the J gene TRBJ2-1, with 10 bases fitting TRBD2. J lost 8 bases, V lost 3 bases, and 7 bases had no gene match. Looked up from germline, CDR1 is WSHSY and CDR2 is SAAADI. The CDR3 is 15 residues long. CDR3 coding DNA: TGCGCCAGCAGTGAACAGCGGGGGGGCTCGTATGAGCAGTTCTTC. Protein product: CASSEQRGGSYEQFF.

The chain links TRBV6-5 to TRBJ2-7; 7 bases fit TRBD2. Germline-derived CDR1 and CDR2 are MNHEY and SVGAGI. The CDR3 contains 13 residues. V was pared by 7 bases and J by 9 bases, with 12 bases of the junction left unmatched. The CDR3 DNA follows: TGTGCCAGCACCAAGACAAGGGAGGGAAGGCAGTACTTC. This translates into CASTKTREGRQYF.

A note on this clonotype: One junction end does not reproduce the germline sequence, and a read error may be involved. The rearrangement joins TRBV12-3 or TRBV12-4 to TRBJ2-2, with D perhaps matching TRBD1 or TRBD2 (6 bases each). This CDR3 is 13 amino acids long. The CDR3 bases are TGTGCCAGCGGTTCGTACGGGGGCGGGGAGTTGTTTTTT. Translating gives CASGSYGGGELFF.

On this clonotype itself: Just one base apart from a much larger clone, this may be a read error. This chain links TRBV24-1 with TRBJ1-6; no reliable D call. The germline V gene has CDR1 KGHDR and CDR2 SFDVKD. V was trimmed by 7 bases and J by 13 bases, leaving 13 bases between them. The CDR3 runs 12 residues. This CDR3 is CATSDLGSPLHF. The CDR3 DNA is TGTGCCACCAGCGACCTGGGCTCGCCCCTCCACTTT.

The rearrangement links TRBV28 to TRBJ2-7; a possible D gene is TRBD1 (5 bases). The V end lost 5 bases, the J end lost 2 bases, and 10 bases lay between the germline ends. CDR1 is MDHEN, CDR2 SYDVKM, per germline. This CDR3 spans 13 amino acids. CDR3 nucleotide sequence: TGTGCCAGCAGTAGGGGCTCAACCTACGAGCAGTACTTC. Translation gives CASSRGSTYEQYF. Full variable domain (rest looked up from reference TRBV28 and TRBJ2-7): DVKVTQSSRYLVKRTGEKVFLECVQDMDHENMFWYRQDPGLGLRLIYFSYDVKMKEKGDIPEGYSVSREKKERFSLILESASTNQTSMYLCASSRGSTYEQYFGPGTRLTVT.

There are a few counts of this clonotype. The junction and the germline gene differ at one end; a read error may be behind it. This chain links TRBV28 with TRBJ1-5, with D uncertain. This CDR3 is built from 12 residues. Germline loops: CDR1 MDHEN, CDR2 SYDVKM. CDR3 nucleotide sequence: TGTGCCGGCAGTTATCTGAGTCAGAGTCAGCATTTT. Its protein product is CAGSYLSQSQHF.

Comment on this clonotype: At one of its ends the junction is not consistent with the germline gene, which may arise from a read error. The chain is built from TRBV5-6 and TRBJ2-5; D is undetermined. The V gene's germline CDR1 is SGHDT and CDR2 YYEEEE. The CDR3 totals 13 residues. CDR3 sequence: CASSFHQQETKYF. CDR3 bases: TGTGCCAGCAGCTTCCATCAACAAGAGACCAAGTACTTC.

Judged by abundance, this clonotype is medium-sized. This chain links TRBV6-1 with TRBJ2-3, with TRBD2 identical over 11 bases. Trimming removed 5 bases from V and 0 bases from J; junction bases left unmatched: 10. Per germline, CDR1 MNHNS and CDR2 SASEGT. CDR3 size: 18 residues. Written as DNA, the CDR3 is TGTGCCAGCAGTATCCGGACTAGCGGGTTCTCTAGCACAGATACGCAGTATTTT. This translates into CASSIRTSGFSSTDTQYF.

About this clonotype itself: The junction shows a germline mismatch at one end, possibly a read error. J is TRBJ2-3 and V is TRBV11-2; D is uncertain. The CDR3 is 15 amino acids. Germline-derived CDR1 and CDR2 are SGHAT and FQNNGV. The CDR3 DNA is TGTGCCTGCAGCTGGAGCGCCCTCAGCACAGATACGCAGTATTTC. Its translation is CACSWSALSTDTQYF.

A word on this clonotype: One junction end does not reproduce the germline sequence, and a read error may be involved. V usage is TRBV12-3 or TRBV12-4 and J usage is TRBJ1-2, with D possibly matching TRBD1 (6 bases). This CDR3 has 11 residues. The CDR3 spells CAGSGGCGYTF. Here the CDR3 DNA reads TGTGCCGGCAGTGGGGGCTGTGGCTACACCTTC.

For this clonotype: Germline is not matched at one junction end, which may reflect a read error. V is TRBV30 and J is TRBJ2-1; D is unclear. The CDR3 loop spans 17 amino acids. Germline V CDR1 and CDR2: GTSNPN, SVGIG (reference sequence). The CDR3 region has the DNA TGTGCCTGGAGTGTACTGAGACCCCAGAGCTCCTACAATGAGCAGTTCTTT. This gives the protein CAWSVLRPQSSYNEQFF.